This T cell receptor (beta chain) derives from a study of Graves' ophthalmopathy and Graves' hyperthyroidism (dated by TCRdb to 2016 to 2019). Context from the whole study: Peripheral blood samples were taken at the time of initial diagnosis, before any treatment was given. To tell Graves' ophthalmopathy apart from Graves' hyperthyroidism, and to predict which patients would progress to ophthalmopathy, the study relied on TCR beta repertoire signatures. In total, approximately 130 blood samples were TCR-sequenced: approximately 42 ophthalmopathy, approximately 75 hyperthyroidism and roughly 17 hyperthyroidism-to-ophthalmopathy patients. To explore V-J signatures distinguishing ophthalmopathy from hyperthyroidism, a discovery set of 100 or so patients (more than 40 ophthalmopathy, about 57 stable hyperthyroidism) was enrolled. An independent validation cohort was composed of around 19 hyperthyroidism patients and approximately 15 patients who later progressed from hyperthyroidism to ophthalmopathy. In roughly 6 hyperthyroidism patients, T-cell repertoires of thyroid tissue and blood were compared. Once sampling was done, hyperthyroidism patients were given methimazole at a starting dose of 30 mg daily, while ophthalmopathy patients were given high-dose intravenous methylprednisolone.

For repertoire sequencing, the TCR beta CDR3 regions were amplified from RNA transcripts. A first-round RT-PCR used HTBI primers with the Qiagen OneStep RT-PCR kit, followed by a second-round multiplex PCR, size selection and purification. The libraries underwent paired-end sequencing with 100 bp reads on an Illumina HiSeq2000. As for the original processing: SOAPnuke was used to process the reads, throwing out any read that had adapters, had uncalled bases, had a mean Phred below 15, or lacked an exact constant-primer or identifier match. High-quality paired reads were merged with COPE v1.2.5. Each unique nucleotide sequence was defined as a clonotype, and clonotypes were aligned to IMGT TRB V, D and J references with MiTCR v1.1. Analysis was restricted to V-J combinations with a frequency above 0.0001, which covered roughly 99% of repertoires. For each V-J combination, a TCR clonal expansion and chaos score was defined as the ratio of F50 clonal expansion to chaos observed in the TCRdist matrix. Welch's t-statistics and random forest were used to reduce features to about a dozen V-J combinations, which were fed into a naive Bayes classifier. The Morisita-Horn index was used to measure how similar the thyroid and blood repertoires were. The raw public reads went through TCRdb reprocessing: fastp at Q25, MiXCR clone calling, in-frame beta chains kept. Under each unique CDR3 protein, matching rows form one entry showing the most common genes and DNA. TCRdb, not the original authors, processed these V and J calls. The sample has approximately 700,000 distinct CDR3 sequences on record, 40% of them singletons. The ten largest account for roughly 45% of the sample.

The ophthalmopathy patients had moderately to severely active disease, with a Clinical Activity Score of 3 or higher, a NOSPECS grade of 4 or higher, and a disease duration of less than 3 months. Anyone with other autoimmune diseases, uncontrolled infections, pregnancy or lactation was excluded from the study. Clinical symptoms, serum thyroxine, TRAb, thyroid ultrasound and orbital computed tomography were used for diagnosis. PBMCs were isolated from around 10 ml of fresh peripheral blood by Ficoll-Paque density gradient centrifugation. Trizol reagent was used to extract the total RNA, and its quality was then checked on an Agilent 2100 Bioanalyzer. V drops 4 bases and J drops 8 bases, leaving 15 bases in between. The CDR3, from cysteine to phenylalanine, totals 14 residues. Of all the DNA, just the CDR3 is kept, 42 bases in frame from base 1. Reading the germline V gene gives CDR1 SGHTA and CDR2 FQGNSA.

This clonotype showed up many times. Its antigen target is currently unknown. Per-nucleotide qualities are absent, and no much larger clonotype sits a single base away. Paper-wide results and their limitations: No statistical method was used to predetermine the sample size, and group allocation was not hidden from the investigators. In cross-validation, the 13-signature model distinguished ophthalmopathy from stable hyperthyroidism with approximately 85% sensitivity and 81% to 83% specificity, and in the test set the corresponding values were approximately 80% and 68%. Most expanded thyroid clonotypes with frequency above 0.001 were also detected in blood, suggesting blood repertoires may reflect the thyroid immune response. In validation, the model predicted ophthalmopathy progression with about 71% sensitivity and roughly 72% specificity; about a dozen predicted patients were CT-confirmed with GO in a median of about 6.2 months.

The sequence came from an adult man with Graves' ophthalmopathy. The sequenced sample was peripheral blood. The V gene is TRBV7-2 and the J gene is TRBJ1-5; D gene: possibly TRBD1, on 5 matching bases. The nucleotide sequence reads TGTGCCAGCAGCTACACCGGGACCGGGAAGCCCCAGCATTTT. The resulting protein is CASSYTGTGKPQHF. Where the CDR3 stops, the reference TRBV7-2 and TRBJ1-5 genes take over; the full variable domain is GAGVSQSPSNKVTEKGKDVELRCDPISGHTALYWYRQSLGQGLEFLIYFQGNSAPDKSGLPSDRFSAERTGGSVSTLTIQRTQQEDSAVYLCASSYTGTGKPQHFGDGTRLSIL.